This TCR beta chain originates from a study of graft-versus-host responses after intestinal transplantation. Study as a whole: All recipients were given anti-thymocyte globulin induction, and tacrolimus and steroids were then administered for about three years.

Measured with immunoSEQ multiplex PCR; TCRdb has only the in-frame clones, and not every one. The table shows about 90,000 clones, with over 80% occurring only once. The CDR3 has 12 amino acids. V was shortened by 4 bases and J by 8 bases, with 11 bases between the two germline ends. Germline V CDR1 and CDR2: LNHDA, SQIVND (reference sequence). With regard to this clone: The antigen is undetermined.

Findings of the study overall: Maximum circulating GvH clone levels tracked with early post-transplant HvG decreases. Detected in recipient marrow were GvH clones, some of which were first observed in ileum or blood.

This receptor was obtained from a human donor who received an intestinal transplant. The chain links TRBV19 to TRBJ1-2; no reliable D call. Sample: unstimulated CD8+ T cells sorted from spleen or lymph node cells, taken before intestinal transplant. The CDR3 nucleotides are TGTGCCAGTAGTACCGGAGTGGAGGGCTACACCTTC. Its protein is CASSTGVEGYTF.